Shown below are 16 T cell receptor beta chains from a single sample sequenced in a study of CD4 T cells in relation to SARS-CoV-2 and coronaviruses. CD4+ T cells from unexposed donors were obtained before the COVID-19 pandemic (2011-2018). Isolation of CD4+ T cells took place after nine to ten days in culture. No antigen has been identified for these receptors. TCRdb's table, derived via immunoSEQ multiplex PCR, lists solely in-frame clones and lacks some. The sample shows around 16,000 clones, roughly four fifths of them seen only once. The sequenced material came from CD4+ T cells from PBMCs, cultured in vitro. The receptors come from a human donor in good health.

This rearrangement joins TRBV9 to TRBJ2-4; possible D gene TRBD2, 6 bases. With 1 base removed from V and 4 bases from J, the gap between germline ends came to 18 bases. Germline CDR1 is SGDLS and CDR2 is YYNGEE. This CDR3 has 17 amino acids. The CDR3 DNA reads as TGTGCCAGCAGCGTATCGGGGCGGGCGGGACCGAAAAACATTCAGTACTTC. Its translation: CASSVSGRAGPKNIQYF.

V usage is TRBV7-9 and J usage is TRBJ2-7; TRBD2 matches 15 bases. The length of the CDR3 is 14 residues. Germline V gives CDR1 SEHNR, CDR2 FQNEAQ (reference sequence). V lost 5 bases to trimming and J lost 4 bases; unmatched junction nucleotides: 0. CDR3: CASSGLAGGYEQYF. As DNA, the CDR3 is TGTGCCAGCAGCGGACTAGCGGGAGGGTACGAGCAGTACTTC.

The genes are TRBV9 and TRBJ2-3, with D perhaps matching TRBD1 (6 bases). Trimming shortened V by 4 bases and J by 0 bases, and 15 bases separated the two germline ends. Germline V gives CDR1 SGDLS, CDR2 YYNGEE. The CDR3 is 16 residues long. CDR3 sequence: CASSPRDTRSTDTQYF. The DNA of the CDR3 is TGTGCCAGCAGCCCTCGGGACACCCGGAGCACAGATACGCAGTATTTT.

CDR3 DNA: TGCAGCGTCATTTCTGGTCCAAGCGCTGAAGCTTTCTTT. Its protein is CSVISGPSAEAFF. The chain is built from TRBV29-1 and TRBJ1-1, with D uncertain. Germline V gene lookup returns CDR1 SQVTM and CDR2 ANQGSEA. The V and J ends lost 6 bases and 6 bases respectively, with 17 bases between them. There are 13 residues in the CDR3.

This chain uses TRBV11-3 with TRBJ2-6; TRBD1 matches at 8 bases. The J segment lost 2 bases and the V segment lost 4 bases, leaving 1 base of the junction unmatched. There are 15 residues in the CDR3. CDR1 and CDR2 (germline): SGHNT, YENEEA. CDR3 loop: CASSSDRAGANVLTF. In DNA form, the CDR3 reads TGTGCCAGCAGCTCGGACAGGGCTGGGGCCAACGTCCTGACTTTC.

The chain is built from TRBV10-3 and TRBJ2-1; D is possibly TRBD2 (5 bases). With 3 bases removed from V and 7 bases from J, the gap between germline ends came to 10 bases. Looked up from germline, CDR1 is ENHRY and CDR2 is SYGVKD. The CDR3 totals 13 residues. The CDR3 nucleotides are TGTGCCATCAGTGAATCTACGGGGAATGAGCAGTTCTTC. Its protein is CAISESTGNEQFF.

J is TRBJ2-1 and V is TRBV28; the D gene could be TRBD1 or TRBD2 (5 bases each). The CDR3 runs to 14 residues. V gave up 6 bases and J gave up 10 bases, with 19 bases separating them. Germline lookup yields CDR1 MDHEN and CDR2 SYDVKM. CDR3: CASRPGTDISEQFF. CDR3 nucleotides: TGTGCCAGCAGACCCGGGACGGATATCAGCGAGCAGTTCTTC.

This rearrangement joins TRBV3-1 (or the pseudogene TRBV3-2) to TRBJ2-3; D is ambiguous. The CDR3 has 16 amino acids. V lost 4 bases and J lost 10, with 24 bases in between. Per the germline V gene, CDR1 is LGHDT and CDR2 is YNNKEL (reference sequence). The CDR3 sequence: CASSREISPLYEPQYF. The CDR3 DNA sequence: TGTGCCAGCAGCCGAGAAATTAGCCCCCTTTACGAACCGCAGTATTTT.

The CDR3 coding sequence is TGTGCCATCAGTGACGGACCAATCGAGTACAATGAGCAGTTCTTC. The encoded protein is CAISDGPIEYNEQFF. The V and J genes are TRBV10-3 and TRBJ2-1, with D unresolved. The germline V gene has CDR1 ENHRY and CDR2 SYGVKD. The CDR3 loop spans 15 amino acids. Trimming pared 3 bases from V and 4 bases from J, leaving 13 bases between.

The rearrangement joins TRBV5-1 to TRBJ2-1; 10 bases align to TRBD2. Unmatched junction bases numbered 6, after V lost 3 bases and J lost 9 bases. Germline-derived CDR1 and CDR2 are SGHRS and YFSETQ. CDR3 length equals 14 residues. DNA of the CDR3: TGCGCCAGCAGCTCGGGACTAGCGCTATTTGAGCAGTTCTTC. It translates to CASSSGLALFEQFF.

CDR3 sequence reads: CASSQDGDTQYF. CDR3 bases: TGTGCCAGCAGCCAAGATGGGGATACGCAGTATTTT. V gene TRBV14 combines with J gene TRBJ2-3, with unresolved D. V was pared by 0 bases and J by 6 bases, with 4 bases between. This CDR3 has 12 residues. Germline V gene lookup returns CDR1 SGHDN and CDR2 FVKESK.

This clone occurred a few times. The gene calls are TRBV19 and TRBJ1-2; D may be TRBD1 (6 bases). CDR1 is LNHDA and CDR2 is SQIVND in the germline V gene (reference sequence). V was cut by 5 bases and J by 4 bases, with 14 bases left in between. This CDR3 comprises 14 residues. The CDR3 region is CASSGRGAFYGYTF. DNA for the CDR3: TGTGCCAGTAGTGGCCGGGGGGCCTTCTATGGCTACACCTTC.

V is TRBV2 and J is TRBJ1-6; tentative D call: TRBD1 (6 bases). Between the trimmed V and J ends, which lost 6 bases and 8 bases, there was a span of 14 bases. The germline V gene encodes CDR1 SNHLY and CDR2 FYNNEI. CDR3 length equals 14 residues. The CDR3 nucleotides read TGTGCCAGCAGGAAGGACAGTAGCCATTCACCCCTCCACTTT. This encodes CASRKDSSHSPLHF.

This clone was seen a single time. The DNA for the CDR3 is TGCGCCAGCAGGACCTTATGGGGCGGGAACACTGAAGCTTTCTTT. Protein sequence: CASRTLWGGNTEAFF. The chain recombines TRBV5-1 with TRBJ1-1, with a weak D call TRBD1 (5 bases). In germline, CDR1 is SGHRS, CDR2 YFSETQ. This CDR3 has 15 amino acids. Deletions cut 5 bases from V and 1 base from J, with 15 bases between.

This chain uses TRBV9 with TRBJ1-3, with D hard to call. From germline, CDR1 is SGDLS and CDR2 YYNGEE. V lost 0 bases to trimming and J lost 0 bases, with 4 bases between them. This CDR3 contains 14 residues. Written as DNA, the CDR3 is TGTGCCAGCAGCGTAGTGGACTCTGGAAACACCATATATTTT. Translation: CASSVVDSGNTIYF.

The V and J genes are TRBV7-8 and TRBJ1-4; D unclear. The CDR3 sequence is 16 residues long. Germline V gene data show CDR1 as SGHVS and CDR2 as FQNEAQ. V was cut by 2 bases and J by 7 bases, with 17 bases left in between. The CDR3, as DNA: TGTGCCAGCAGCTTATTACGGGCGACTAGGATTGAAAAACTGTTTTTT. This translates into CASSLLRATRIEKLFF.